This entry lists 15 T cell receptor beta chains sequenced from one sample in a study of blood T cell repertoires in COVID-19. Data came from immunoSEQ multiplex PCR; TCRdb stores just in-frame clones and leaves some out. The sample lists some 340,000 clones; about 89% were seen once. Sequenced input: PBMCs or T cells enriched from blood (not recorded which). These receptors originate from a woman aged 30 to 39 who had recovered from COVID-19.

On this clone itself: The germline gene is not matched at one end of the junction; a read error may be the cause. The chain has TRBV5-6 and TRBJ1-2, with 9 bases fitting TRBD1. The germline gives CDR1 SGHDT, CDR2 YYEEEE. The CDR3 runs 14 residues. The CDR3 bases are TGTGCCAGCAGTTTGGACAGGGGAGTGTTTGGCTACACCTTC. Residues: CASSLDRGVFGYTF.

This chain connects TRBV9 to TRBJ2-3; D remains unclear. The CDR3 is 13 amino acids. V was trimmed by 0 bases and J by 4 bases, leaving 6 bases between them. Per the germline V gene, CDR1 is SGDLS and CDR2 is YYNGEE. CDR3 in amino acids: CASSVGGADTQYF. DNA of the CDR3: TGTGCCAGCAGCGTAGGCGGTGCAGATACGCAGTATTTT.

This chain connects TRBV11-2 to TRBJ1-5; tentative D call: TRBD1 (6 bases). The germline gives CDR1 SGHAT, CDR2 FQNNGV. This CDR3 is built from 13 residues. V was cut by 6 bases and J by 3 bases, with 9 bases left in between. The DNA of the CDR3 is TGTGCCAGCAGACAGGGAATCAATCAGCCCCAGCATTTT. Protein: CASRQGINQPQHF.

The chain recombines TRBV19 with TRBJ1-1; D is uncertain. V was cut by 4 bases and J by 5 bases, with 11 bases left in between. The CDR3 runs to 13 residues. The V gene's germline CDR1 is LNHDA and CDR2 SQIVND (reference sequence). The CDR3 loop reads CASSTRARTEAFF. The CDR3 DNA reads TGTGCCAGTAGTACGAGGGCCCGGACTGAAGCTTTCTTT.

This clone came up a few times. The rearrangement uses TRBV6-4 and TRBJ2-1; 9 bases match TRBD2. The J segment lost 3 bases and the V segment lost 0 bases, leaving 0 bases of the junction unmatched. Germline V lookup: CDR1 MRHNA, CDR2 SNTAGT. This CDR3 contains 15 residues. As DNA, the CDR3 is TGTGCCAGCAGTGACTCGCGGGGGGGCTACAATGAGCAGTTCTTC. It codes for CASSDSRGGYNEQFF.

The CDR3 sequence is CASSLESGGGGYNEQFF. In nucleotides, the CDR3 is TGTGCCAGCAGCTTAGAATCGGGGGGTGGAGGATACAATGAGCAGTTCTTC. The V call is TRBV11-3, the J call TRBJ2-1; TRBD2 aligns across 7 bases. CDR1 is SGHNT, CDR2 YENEEA, per germline. This CDR3 has 17 amino acids. The trim removed 0 bases at V and 4 bases at J, leaving 9 bases unmatched.

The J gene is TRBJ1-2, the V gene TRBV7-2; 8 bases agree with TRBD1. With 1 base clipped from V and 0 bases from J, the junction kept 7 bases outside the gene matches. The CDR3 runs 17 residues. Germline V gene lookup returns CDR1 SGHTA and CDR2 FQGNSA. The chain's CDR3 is CASSLGPAGQANYGYTF. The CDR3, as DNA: TGTGCCAGCAGCTTAGGCCCGGCGGGACAGGCTAACTATGGCTACACCTTC. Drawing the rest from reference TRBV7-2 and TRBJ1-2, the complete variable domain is GAGVSQSPSNKVTEKGKDVELRCDPISGHTALYWYRQSLGQGLEFLIYFQGNSAPDKSGLPSDRFSAERTGGSVSTLTIQRTQQEDSAVYLCASSLGPAGQANYGYTFGSGTRLTVV.

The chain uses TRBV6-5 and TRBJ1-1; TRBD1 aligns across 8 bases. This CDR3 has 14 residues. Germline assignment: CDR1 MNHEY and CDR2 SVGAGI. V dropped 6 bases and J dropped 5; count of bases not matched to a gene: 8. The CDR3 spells CASSPDRDDTEAFF. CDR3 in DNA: TGTGCCAGCAGCCCGGACAGGGATGATACTGAAGCTTTCTTT.

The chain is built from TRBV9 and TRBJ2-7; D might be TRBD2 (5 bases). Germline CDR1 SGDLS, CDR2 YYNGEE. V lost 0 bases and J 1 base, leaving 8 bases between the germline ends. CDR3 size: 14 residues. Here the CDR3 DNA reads TGTGCCAGCAGCGTAGAGCCGGGGTCCTACGAGCAGTACTTC. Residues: CASSVEPGSYEQYF. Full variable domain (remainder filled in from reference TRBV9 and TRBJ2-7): DSGVTQTPKHLITATGQRVTLRCSPRSGDLSVYWYQQSLDQGLQFLIQYYNGEERAKGNILERFSAQQFPDLHSELNLSSLELGDSALYFCASSVEPGSYEQYFGPGTRLTVT.

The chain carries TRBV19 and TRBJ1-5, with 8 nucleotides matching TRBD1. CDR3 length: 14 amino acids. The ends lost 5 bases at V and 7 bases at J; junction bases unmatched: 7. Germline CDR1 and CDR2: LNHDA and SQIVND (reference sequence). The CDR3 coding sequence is TGTGCCAGTAGTTGGGCAGGGGGCTACCAGCCCCAGCATTTT. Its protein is CASSWAGGYQPQHF.

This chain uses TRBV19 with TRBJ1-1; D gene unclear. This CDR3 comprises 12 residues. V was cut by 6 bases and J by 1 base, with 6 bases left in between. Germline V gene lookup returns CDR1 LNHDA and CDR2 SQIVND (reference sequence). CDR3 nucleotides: TGTGCCAGTAGCATTTCGAACACTGAAGCTTTCTTT. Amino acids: CASSISNTEAFF. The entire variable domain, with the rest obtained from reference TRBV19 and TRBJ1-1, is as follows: DGGITQSPKYLFRKEGQNVTLSCEQNLNHDAMYWYRQDPGQGLRLIYYSQIVNDFQKGDIAEGYSVSREKKESFPLTVTSAQKNPTAFYLCASSISNTEAFFGQGTRLTVV.

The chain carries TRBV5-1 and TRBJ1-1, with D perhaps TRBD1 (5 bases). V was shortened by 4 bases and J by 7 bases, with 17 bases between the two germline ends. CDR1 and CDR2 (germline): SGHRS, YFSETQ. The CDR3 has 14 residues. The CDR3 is CASSPAGGAGEAFF. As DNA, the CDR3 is TGCGCCAGCAGCCCTGCCGGAGGGGCGGGTGAAGCTTTCTTT.

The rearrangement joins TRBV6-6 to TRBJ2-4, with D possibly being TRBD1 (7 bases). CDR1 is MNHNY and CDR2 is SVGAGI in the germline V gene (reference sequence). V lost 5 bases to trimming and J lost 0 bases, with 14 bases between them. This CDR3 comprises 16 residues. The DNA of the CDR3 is TGTGCCAGCAGTCCCCGGAGGGGGCTAGCCAAAAACATTCAGTACTTC. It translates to CASSPRRGLAKNIQYF.

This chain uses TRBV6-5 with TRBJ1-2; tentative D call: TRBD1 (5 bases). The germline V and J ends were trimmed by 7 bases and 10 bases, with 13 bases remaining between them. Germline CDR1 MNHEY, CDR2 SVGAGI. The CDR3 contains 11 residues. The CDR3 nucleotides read TGTGCCAGCACTCGAGGGGAGGTCTACACCTTC. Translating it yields CASTRGEVYTF.

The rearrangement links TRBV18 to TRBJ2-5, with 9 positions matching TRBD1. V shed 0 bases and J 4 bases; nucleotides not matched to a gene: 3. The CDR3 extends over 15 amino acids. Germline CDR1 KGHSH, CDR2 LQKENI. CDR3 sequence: CASSPPSDRGETQYF. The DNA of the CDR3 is TGTGCCAGCTCACCACCCTCGGACAGGGGAGAGACCCAGTACTTC.